This T cell receptor (beta chain) was identified during a study of control samples from healthy donors and cancer patients. This CDR3 has 17 amino acids. V was pared by 1 base and J by 5 bases, with 17 bases between. Per germline, CDR1 SGHDN and CDR2 FVKESK. Assay: immunoSEQ multiplex PCR; the TCRdb copy retains only in-frame clones and omits some. The sample lists fewer than 150,000 clones, over 75% occurring once. The chain uses TRBV14 and TRBJ2-2; D possibly corresponds to TRBD1 (5 bases). The specimen sequenced was blood. The origin of this receptor is a man younger than 35 in good health. The CDR3 DNA follows: TGTGCCAGCAGCCAAGCGCCCTGGGGCGCCGGTACCGGGGAGCTGTTTTTT. This translates into CASSQAPWGAGTGELFF.